The 20 T cell receptor beta chains presented below share a single source sample, sequenced in a study of blood T cell repertoires in COVID-19 (dated by TCRdb to the early 2020s). Receptor libraries were prepared by the immunoSEQ multiplex PCR assay. TCRdb mirrors the immuneACCESS table, restricted to in-frame sequences. Some clones are absent from its copies; in checked studies, under half trace to an unresolved V gene, and the reason for the others is unknown. For this sample the table gives roughly 140,000 clones, of which over 75% were detected only once. Jointly, the top ten make up about 2.9% of the sample. The sequenced sample was peripheral blood. These receptors were collected from a middle-aged man with acute or convalescent COVID-19.

The chain recombines TRBV2 with TRBJ1-2; tentatively, D is TRBD1 (5 bases). Trimming cost V 8 bases and J 7 bases, with 11 bases left between them. The germline V gene has CDR1 SNHLY and CDR2 FYNNEI. The CDR3 totals 11 residues. CDR3 bases: TGTGCCAGCGTATCAGGGTTTGGCTACACCTTC. Its protein is CASVSGFGYTF.

This chain's CDR3 is CASSWGLPNTEAFF. As DNA, the CDR3 is TGTGCCAGCAGCTGGGGGCTCCCGAACACTGAAGCTTTCTTT. This rearrangement joins TRBV5-5 to TRBJ1-1; possibly TRBD1 for D (6 bases). V was clipped by 3 bases and J by 1 base, with 10 bases between them. In germline, CDR1 is SGHKS, CDR2 YYEKEE (reference sequence). The CDR3 loop spans 14 amino acids.

The V call is TRBV19, the J call TRBJ1-5; D gene unclear. This CDR3 has 16 residues. Trimming took off 0 bases at V and 0 bases at J, with 9 bases between the two ends. CDR1 LNHDA and CDR2 SQIVND come from the germline V gene (reference sequence). The CDR3 sequence: CASSIDRFHSNQPQHF. CDR3 sequence (DNA): TGTGCCAGTAGTATAGACAGGTTCCATAGCAATCAGCCCCAGCATTTT. Filled out from reference TRBV19 and TRBJ1-5, the complete variable domain reads DGGITQSPKYLFRKEGQNVTLSCEQNLNHDAMYWYRQDPGQGLRLIYYSQIVNDFQKGDIAEGYSVSREKKESFPLTVTSAQKNPTAFYLCASSIDRFHSNQPQHFGDGTRLSIL.

This clone has a handful of counts. The J gene is TRBJ1-5, the V gene TRBV28; tentatively, D is TRBD1 (5 bases). CDR1 is MDHEN, CDR2 SYDVKM, per germline. This CDR3 contains 15 residues. V gave up 6 bases and J gave up 0 bases, with 12 bases separating them. CDR3 coding DNA: TGTGCCAGCAGACGGGGGAGAGGTAGCAATCAGCCCCAGCATTTT. It codes for CASRRGRGSNQPQHF.

This chain links TRBV9 with TRBJ2-7, with 9 bases matching TRBD1. Germline values: CDR1 SGDLS, CDR2 YYNGEE. The CDR3 extends over 14 amino acids. Trimming removed 3 bases from V and 5 bases from J; junction bases left unmatched: 6. The CDR3 region has the DNA TGTGCCAGCAGCGCGGGACAGGGCATCGACGAGCAGTACTTC. This sequence encodes CASSAGQGIDEQYF.

Only one count was recorded for this clone. This sequence joins TRBV18 and TRBJ2-7; 9 bases agree with TRBD1. The germline CDR1 and CDR2 sequences are KGHSH and LQKENI. The CDR3 is 15 amino acids. After removal of 6 bases from V and 0 bases from J, the junction contained 6 bases not matched to a gene. Here the CDR3 DNA reads TGTGCCAGCTCGCTCGGGACAGGGAGCTCCTACGAGCAGTACTTC. This translates into CASSLGTGSSYEQYF. Based on the CDR3 plus reference TRBV18 and TRBJ2-7, the full variable domain is NAGVMQNPRHLVRRRGQEARLRCSPMKGHSHVYWYRQLPEEGLKFMVYLQKENIIDESGMPKERFSAEFPKEGPSILRIQQVVRGDSAAYFCASSLGTGSSYEQYFGPGTRLTVT.

The CDR3 loop reads CASSYRDYAYNEQFF. Written as DNA, the CDR3 is TGTGCCAGTAGTTACCGGGACTATGCCTACAATGAGCAGTTCTTC. The rearrangement uses TRBV19 and TRBJ2-1; 7 nucleotides agree with TRBD2. This CDR3 comprises 15 residues. Germline V gene data show CDR1 as LNHDA and CDR2 as SQIVND (reference sequence). Trimming removed 5 bases from V and 2 bases from J; junction bases left unmatched: 6.

The CDR3 reads CASWGVGGRSDTQYF. The CDR3 DNA is TGTGCCAGCTGGGGGGTAGGGGGCCGCTCAGATACGCAGTATTTT. The gene calls are TRBV28 and TRBJ2-3, with D maybe TRBD1 (7 bases). Germline lookup yields CDR1 MDHEN and CDR2 SYDVKM. The CDR3 length is 15 residues. Trimming took 8 bases from V and 4 from J, leaving 19 bases between them.

The sample holds a few counts of this clone. This chain connects TRBV11-3 to TRBJ1-1; 7 bases map to TRBD1. Looked up from germline, CDR1 is SGHNT and CDR2 is YENEEA. The CDR3 spans 14 residues. J lost 1 base, V lost 3 bases, and 2 bases had no gene match. This CDR3 reads CASSFRTGNTEAFF. The CDR3 bases are TGTGCCAGCAGCTTCCGGACAGGGAACACTGAAGCTTTCTTT.

The rearrangement uses TRBV19 and TRBJ2-2; 7 bases map to TRBD2. Trimming cost V 3 bases and J 4 bases; bases outside gene matches: 11. The germline gives CDR1 LNHDA, CDR2 SQIVND (reference sequence). CDR3 length: 17 residues. This CDR3 reads CASSMKGAGVITGELFF. The CDR3 coding sequence is TGTGCCAGTAGTATGAAAGGGGCGGGGGTGATCACCGGGGAGCTGTTTTTT. The entire variable domain, with the rest obtained from reference TRBV19 and TRBJ2-2, is as follows: DGGITQSPKYLFRKEGQNVTLSCEQNLNHDAMYWYRQDPGQGLRLIYYSQIVNDFQKGDIAEGYSVSREKKESFPLTVTSAQKNPTAFYLCASSMKGAGVITGELFFGEGSRLTVL.

V and J are TRBV4-1 and TRBJ1-3; 10 nucleotides align to TRBD1. Germline V gene lookup returns CDR1 MGHRA and CDR2 YSYEKL. V was pared by 3 bases and J by 2 bases, with 4 bases of the junction left unmatched. The CDR3 is 16 residues long. The CDR3 reads CASSHTGTGAGNTIYF. DNA of the CDR3: TGCGCCAGCAGCCATACCGGGACAGGGGCTGGAAACACCATATATTTT.

The V and J genes are TRBV28 and TRBJ1-1; D ambiguous. The germline V gene has CDR1 MDHEN and CDR2 SYDVKM. The CDR3 runs to 13 residues. Between the trimmed V and J ends, which lost 2 bases and 8 bases, there was a span of 12 bases. The CDR3 DNA follows: TGTGCCAGCAGTTTAGAGGGCCGCAGGGAAGCTTTCTTT. This codes for CASSLEGRREAFF.

The rearrangement joins TRBV7-9 to TRBJ2-1; TRBD1 is a possible D gene (5 bases). Germline values: CDR1 SEHNR, CDR2 FQNEAQ (reference sequence). V was cut by 4 bases and J by 7 bases, with 14 bases left in between. The CDR3 consists of 14 residues. As DNA, the CDR3 is TGTGCCAGCAGCTCCTCGTCCGCAGGGAATGAGCAGTTCTTC. Amino acids: CASSSSSAGNEQFF.

The chain carries TRBV7-8 and TRBJ2-7, with D perhaps TRBD1 (5 bases). This CDR3 region has 15 residues. With 5 bases removed from V and 2 bases from J, the gap between germline ends came to 16 bases. Germline V gene data show CDR1 as SGHVS and CDR2 as FQNEAQ. CDR3 in DNA: TGTGCCAGCAGCGTCCGTAAAGGGGTCCCCTACGAGCAGTACTTC. This codes for CASSVRKGVPYEQYF. Complete variable domain (other parts from reference TRBV7-8 and TRBJ2-7): GAGVSQSPRYKVAKRGQDVALRCDPISGHVSLFWYQQALGQGPEFLTYFQNEAQLDKSGLPSDRFFAERPEGSVSTLKIQRTQQEDSAVYLCASSVRKGVPYEQYFGPGTRLTVT.

The chain employs TRBV10-3 and TRBJ2-7; a possible D gene is TRBD2 (5 bases). This CDR3 is built from 11 residues. The V gene lost 8 bases and the J gene lost 6 bases, with 11 bases spanning the gap. The germline gives CDR1 ENHRY, CDR2 SYGVKD. The CDR3 DNA sequence: TGTGCCATCCGGGGTAACTGCGAGCAGTACTTC. It translates to CAIRGNCEQYF.

On this clone itself: The sample contains more than one DNA sequence encoding this CDR3. This chain connects TRBV6-5 to TRBJ1-1; 7 bases line up with TRBD1. The V and J ends lost 9 bases and 1 base, in that order; junction bases with no gene match: 2. Looked up from germline, CDR1 is MNHEY and CDR2 is SVGAGI. The CDR3 consists of 12 residues. The CDR3 DNA reads TGTGCCAGTAGACAGGGGAACACTGAAGCTTTCTTT. This sequence encodes CASRQGNTEAFF.

The chain employs TRBV18 and TRBJ1-4; the D gene is possibly TRBD1 (6 bases). V dropped 3 bases and J dropped 2 bases, with 10 bases sitting between them. CDR3 size: 15 residues. Germline V gene data show CDR1 as KGHSH and CDR2 as LQKENI. The CDR3 nucleotides read TGTGCCAGCTCACCGACAGGTTCGACTAATGAAAAACTGTTTTTT. Residues: CASSPTGSTNEKLFF. Filled out from reference TRBV18 and TRBJ1-4, the complete variable domain reads NAGVMQNPRHLVRRRGQEARLRCSPMKGHSHVYWYRQLPEEGLKFMVYLQKENIIDESGMPKERFSAEFPKEGPSILRIQQVVRGDSAAYFCASSPTGSTNEKLFFGSGTQLSVL.

J is TRBJ1-4 and V is TRBV5-4, with 11 positions matching TRBD1. This CDR3 comprises 15 residues. CDR1 and CDR2 from the germline V gene are SGHNT and YYREEE (reference sequence). The ends lost 1 base at V and 5 bases at J; junction bases unmatched: 1. The CDR3 protein is CASSLRTGGNEKLFF. DNA for the CDR3: TGTGCCAGCAGCTTGCGGACAGGGGGCAATGAAAAACTGTTTTTT.

The V and J genes are TRBV3-1 (or the pseudogene TRBV3-2) and TRBJ2-7; D perhaps matches TRBD1 (6 bases). The length of the CDR3 is 15 residues. Germline CDR1 LGHDT, CDR2 YNNKEL (reference sequence). Trimming pared 1 base from V and 2 bases from J, leaving 12 bases between. The CDR3 coding sequence is TGTGCCAGCAGCCAAGTACAGGGCGGCACCTACGAGCAGTACTTC. It codes for CASSQVQGGTYEQYF.

The chain uses TRBV27 and TRBJ1-5; the D gene is possibly TRBD1 (5 bases). The CDR3 is 17 amino acids. Per the germline V gene, CDR1 is MNHEY and CDR2 is SMNVEV (reference sequence). Trimming cost V 1 base and J 3 bases, with 16 bases left between them. In nucleotides, the CDR3 is TGTGCCAGCAGTTTATTAGGGGATAAGCGTAACAATCAGCCCCAGCATTTT. It is translated as CASSLLGDKRNNQPQHF.